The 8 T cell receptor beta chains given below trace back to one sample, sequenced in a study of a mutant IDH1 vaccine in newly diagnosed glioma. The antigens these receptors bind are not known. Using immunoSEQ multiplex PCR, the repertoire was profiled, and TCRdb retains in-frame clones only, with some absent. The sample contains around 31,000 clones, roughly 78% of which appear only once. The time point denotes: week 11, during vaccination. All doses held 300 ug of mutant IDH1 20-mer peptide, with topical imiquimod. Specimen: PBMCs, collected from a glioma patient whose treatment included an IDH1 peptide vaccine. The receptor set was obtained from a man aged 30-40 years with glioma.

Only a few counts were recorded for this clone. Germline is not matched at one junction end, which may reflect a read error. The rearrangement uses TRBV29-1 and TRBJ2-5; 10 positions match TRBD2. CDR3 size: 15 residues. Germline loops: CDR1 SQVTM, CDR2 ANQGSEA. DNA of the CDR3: TGCAGCGTCGAAGGGAGCGGGGGGGCGGGAGAGACCCAGTACTTC. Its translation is CSVEGSGGAGETQYF.

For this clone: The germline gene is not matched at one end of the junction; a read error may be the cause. This CDR3 is CASSSGTGGPIDF. Here the CDR3 DNA reads TGTGCCAGCAGCTCCGGGACAGGGGGCCCTATCGACTTC. This chain uses TRBV5-4 with TRBJ2-7; 12 positions match TRBD1. There are 13 residues in the CDR3. CDR1 and CDR2 from the germline V gene are SGHNT and YYREEE (reference sequence).

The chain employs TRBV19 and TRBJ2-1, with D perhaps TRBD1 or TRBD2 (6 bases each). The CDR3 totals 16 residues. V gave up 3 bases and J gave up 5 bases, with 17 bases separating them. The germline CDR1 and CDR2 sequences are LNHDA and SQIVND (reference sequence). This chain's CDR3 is CASSIPLGASDNEQFF. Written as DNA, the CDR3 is TGTGCCAGTAGTATTCCGCTGGGGGCTAGCGACAATGAGCAGTTCTTC.

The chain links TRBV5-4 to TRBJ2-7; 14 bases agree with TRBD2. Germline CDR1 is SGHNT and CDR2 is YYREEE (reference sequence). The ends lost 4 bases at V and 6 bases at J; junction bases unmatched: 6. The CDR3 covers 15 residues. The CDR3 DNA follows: TGTGCCAGCAGCGCCGGGACTAGCGGGAGAAGCGAGCAGTACTTC. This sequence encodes CASSAGTSGRSEQYF.

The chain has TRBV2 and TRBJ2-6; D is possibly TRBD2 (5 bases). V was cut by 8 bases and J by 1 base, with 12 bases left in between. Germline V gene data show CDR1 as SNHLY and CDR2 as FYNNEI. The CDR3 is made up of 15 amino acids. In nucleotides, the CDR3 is TGTGCCAGCTGTCTAGCCGGGTCTGGGGCCAACGTCCTGACTTTC. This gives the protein CASCLAGSGANVLTF.

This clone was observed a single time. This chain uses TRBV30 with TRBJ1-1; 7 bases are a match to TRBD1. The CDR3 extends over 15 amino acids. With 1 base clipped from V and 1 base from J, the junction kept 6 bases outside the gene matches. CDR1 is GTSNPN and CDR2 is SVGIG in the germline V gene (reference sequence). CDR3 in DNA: TGTGCCTGGAGTGCCCCCGGGACAGCGAACACTGAAGCTTTCTTT. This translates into CAWSAPGTANTEAFF.

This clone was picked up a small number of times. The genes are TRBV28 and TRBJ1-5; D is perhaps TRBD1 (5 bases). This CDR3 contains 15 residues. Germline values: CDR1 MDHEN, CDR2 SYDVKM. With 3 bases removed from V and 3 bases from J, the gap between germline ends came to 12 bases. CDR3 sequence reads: CASSLGGANNQPQHF. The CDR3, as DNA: TGTGCCAGCAGTTTGGGAGGGGCGAACAATCAGCCCCAGCATTTT. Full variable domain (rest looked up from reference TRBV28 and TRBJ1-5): DVKVTQSSRYLVKRTGEKVFLECVQDMDHENMFWYRQDPGLGLRLIYFSYDVKMKEKGDIPEGYSVSREKKERFSLILESASTNQTSMYLCASSLGGANNQPQHFGDGTRLSIL.

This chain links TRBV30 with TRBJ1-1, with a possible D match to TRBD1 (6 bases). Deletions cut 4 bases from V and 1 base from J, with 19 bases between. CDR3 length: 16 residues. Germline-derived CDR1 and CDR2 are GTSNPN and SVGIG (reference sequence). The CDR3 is CAWNRDKAASNTEAFF. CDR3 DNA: TGTGCCTGGAACCGGGACAAGGCGGCATCGAACACTGAAGCTTTCTTT.